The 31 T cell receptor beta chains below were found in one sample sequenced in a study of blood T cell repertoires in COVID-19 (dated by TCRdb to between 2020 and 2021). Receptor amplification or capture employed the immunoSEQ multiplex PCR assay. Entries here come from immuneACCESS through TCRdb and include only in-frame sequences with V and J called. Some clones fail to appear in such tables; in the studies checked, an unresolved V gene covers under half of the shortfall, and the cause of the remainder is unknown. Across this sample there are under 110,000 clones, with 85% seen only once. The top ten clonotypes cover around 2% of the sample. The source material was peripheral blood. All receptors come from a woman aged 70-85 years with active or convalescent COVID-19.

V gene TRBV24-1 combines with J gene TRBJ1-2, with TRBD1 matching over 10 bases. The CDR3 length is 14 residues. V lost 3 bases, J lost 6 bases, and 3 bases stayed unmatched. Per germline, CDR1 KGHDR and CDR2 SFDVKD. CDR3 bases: TGTGCCACCAGTGATCCCGGGACAGGGGATGGCTACACCTTC. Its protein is CATSDPGTGDGYTF.

DNA of the CDR3: TGTGCCAGCAGCTTGTATACCGGGACAGCGAGCTCCTACAATGAGCAGTTCTTC. The encoded protein is CASSLYTGTASSYNEQFF. The chain recombines TRBV5-4 with TRBJ2-1, with 7 bases lining up with TRBD1. Germline CDR1 is SGHNT and CDR2 is YYREEE (reference sequence). The CDR3 has 18 amino acids. Trimming cost V 1 base and J 0 bases; bases outside gene matches: 10.

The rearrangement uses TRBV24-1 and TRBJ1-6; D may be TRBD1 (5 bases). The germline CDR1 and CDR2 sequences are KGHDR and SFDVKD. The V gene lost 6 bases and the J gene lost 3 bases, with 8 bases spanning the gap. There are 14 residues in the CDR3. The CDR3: CATSSGVYNSPLHF. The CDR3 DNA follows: TGTGCCACCAGTTCGGGGGTCTATAATTCACCCCTCCACTTT.

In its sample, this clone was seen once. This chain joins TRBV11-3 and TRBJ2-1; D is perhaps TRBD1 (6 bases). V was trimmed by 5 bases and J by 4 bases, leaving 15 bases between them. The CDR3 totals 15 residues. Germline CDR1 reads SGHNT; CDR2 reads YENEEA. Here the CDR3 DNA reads TGTGCCAGCAGCCCATTCTGGACAGCGTACAATGAGCAGTTCTTC. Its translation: CASSPFWTAYNEQFF.

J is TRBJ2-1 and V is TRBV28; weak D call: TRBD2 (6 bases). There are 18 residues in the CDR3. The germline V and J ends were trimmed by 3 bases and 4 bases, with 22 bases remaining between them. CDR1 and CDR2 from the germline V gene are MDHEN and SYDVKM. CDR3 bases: TGTGCCAGCAGTTTCTCGGATCAAGCGGGCCGGGGATACAATGAGCAGTTCTTC. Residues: CASSFSDQAGRGYNEQFF. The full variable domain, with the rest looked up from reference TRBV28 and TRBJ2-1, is DVKVTQSSRYLVKRTGEKVFLECVQDMDHENMFWYRQDPGLGLRLIYFSYDVKMKEKGDIPEGYSVSREKKERFSLILESASTNQTSMYLCASSFSDQAGRGYNEQFFGPGTRLTVL.

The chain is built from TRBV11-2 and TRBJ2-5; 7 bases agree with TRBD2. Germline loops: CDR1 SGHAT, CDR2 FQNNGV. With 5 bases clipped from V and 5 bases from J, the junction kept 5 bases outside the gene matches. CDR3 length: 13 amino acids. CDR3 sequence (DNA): TGTGCCAGCAGCCCTGTCGGGAGGGAGACCCAGTACTTC. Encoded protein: CASSPVGRETQYF.

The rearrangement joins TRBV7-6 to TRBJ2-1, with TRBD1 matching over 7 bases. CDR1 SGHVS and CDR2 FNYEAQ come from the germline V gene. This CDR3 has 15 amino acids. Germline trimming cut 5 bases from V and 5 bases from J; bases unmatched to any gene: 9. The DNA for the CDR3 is TGTGCCAGCAGCCCCCGTCCCGGGACAGACAATGAGCAGTTCTTC. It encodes CASSPRPGTDNEQFF.

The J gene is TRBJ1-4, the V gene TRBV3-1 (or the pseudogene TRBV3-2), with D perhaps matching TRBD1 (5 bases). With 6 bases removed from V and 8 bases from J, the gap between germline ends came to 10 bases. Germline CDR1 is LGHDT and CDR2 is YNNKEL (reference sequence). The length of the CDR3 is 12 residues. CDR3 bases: TGTGCCAGCAGACAACGGACAGAAAAACTGTTTTTT. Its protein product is CASRQRTEKLFF.

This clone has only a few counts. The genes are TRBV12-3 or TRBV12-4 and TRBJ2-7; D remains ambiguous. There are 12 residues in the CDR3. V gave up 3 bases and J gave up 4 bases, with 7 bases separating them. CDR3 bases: TGTGCCAGCAGTTTTATCCCTTACGAGCAGTACTTC. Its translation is CASSFIPYEQYF.

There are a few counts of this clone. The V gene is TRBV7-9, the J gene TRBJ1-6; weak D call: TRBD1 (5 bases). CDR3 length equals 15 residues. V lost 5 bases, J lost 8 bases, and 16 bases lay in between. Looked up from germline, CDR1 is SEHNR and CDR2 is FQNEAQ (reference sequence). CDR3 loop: CASSQSAGGDSPLHF. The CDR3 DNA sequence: TGTGCCAGCAGCCAATCGGCCGGGGGGGATTCACCCCTCCACTTT.

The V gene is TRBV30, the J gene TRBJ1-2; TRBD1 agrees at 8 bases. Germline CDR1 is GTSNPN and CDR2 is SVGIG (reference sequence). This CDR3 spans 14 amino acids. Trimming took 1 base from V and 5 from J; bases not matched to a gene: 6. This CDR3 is CAWSARDRPYGYTF. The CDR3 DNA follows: TGTGCCTGGAGTGCGCGGGACAGGCCATATGGCTACACCTTC.

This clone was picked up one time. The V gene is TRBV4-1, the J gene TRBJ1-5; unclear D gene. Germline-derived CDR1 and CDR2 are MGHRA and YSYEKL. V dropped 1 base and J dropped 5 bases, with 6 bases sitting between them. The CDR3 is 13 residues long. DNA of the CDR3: TGCGCCAGCAGCCAAGGTGTAGATCAGCCCCAGCATTTT. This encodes CASSQGVDQPQHF.

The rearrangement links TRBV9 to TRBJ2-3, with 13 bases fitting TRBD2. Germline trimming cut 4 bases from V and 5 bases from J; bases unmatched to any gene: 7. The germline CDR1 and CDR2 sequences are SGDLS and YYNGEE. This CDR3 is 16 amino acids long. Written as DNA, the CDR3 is TGTGCCAGCAGCCTCCGGACTAGCGGGAGTCAAGATACGCAGTATTTT. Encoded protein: CASSLRTSGSQDTQYF.

The CDR3 DNA is TGTGCCAGCAGCACAACAGGGTACTATGGCTACACCTTC. Its translation is CASSTTGYYGYTF. V and J are TRBV28 and TRBJ1-2; TRBD1 might be the D (6 bases). This CDR3 is built from 13 residues. The germline V gene encodes CDR1 MDHEN and CDR2 SYDVKM. The V and J ends lost 6 bases and 3 bases respectively, with 11 bases between them.

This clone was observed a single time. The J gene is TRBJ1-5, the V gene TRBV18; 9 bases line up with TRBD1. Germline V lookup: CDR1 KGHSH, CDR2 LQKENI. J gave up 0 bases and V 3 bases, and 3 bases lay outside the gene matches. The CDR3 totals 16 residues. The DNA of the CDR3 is TGTGCCAGCTCACCTGAGGGACAGGGTAGCAATCAGCCCCAGCATTTT. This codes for CASSPEGQGSNQPQHF.

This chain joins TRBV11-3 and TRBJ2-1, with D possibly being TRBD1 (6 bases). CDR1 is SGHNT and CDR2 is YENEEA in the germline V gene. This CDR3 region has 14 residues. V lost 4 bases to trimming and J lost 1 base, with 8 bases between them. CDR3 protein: CASSSQGSYNEQFF. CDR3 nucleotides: TGTGCCAGCAGCTCCCAGGGGTCCTACAATGAGCAGTTCTTC. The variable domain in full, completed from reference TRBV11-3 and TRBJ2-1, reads EAGVVQSPRYKIIEKKQPVAFWCNPISGHNTLYWYLQNLGQGPELLIRYENEEAVDDSQLPKDRFSAERLKGVDSTLKIQPAELGDSAVYLCASSSQGSYNEQFFGPGTRLTVL.

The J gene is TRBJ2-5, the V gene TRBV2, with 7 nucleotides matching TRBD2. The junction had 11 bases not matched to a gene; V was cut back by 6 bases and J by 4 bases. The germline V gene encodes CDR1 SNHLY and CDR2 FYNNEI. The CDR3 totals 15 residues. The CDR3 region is CASRNLNGGGETQYF. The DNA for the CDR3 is TGTGCCAGCAGGAACCTAAATGGGGGGGGAGAGACCCAGTACTTC.

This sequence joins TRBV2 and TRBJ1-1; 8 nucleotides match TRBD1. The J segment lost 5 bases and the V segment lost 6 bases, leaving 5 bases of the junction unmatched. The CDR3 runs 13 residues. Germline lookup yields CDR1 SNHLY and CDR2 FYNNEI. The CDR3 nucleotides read TGTGCCAGCAGACCAACAGGGGGGACTGAAGCTTTCTTT. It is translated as CASRPTGGTEAFF.

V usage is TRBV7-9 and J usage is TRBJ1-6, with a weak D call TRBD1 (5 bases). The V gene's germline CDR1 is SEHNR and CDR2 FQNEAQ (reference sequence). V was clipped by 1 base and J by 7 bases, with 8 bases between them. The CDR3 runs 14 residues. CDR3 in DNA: TGTGCCAGCAGCTTAGTGTCAGGGAATTCACCCCTCCACTTT. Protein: CASSLVSGNSPLHF.

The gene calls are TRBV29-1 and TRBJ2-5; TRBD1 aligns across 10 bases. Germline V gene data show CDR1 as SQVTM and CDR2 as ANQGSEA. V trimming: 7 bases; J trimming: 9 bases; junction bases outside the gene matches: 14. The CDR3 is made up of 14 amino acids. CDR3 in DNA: TGCAGCGCCGTGGGACAGGGGCTTGTGGGTTCCCAGTACTTC. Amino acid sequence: CSAVGQGLVGSQYF.

CDR3 in amino acids: CATSDQGQGGTDTQYF. Written as DNA, the CDR3 is TGTGCCACCAGTGATCAGGGACAGGGAGGGACAGATACGCAGTATTTT. The genes are TRBV24-1 and TRBJ2-3, with 9 bases fitting TRBD1. The CDR3 is 16 residues long. Germline V lookup: CDR1 KGHDR, CDR2 SFDVKD. V was pared by 3 bases and J by 3 bases, with 6 bases of the junction left unmatched.

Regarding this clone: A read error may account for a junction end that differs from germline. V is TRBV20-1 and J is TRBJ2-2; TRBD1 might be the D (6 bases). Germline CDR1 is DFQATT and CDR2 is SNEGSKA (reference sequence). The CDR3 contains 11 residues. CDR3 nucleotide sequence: TGTGGGGGCGCGAACACCGGGGAGCTGTTTTTT. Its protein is CGGANTGELFF.

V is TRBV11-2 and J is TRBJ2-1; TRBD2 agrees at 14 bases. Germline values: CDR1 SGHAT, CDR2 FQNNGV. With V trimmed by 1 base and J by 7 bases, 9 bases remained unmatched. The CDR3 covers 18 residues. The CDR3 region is CASSLGPKGTSGRNEQFF. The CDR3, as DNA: TGTGCCAGCAGCTTAGGGCCGAAGGGGACTAGCGGGAGAAATGAGCAGTTCTTC. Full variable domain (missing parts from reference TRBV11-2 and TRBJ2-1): EAGVAQSPRYKIIEKRQSVAFWCNPISGHATLYWYQQILGQGPKLLIQFQNNGVVDDSQLPKDRFSAERLKGVDSTLKIQPAKLEDSAVYLCASSLGPKGTSGRNEQFFGPGTRLTVL.

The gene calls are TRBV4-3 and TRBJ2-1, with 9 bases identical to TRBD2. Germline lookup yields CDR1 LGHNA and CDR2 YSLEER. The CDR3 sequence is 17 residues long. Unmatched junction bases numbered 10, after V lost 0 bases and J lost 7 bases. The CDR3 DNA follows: TGCGCCAGCAGCCAAGAGCTGAAACTAGCGGGTAATAATGAGCAGTTCTTC. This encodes CASSQELKLAGNNEQFF.

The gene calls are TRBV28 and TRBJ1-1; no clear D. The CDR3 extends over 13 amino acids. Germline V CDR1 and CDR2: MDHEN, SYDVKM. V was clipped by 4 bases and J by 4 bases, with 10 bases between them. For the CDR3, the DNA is TGTGCCAGCAGTTCTAATATCGGCACTGAAGCTTTCTTT. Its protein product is CASSSNIGTEAFF.

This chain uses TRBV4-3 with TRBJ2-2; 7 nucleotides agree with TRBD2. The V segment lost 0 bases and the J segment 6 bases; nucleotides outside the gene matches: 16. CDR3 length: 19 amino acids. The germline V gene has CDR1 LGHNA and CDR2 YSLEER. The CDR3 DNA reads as TGCGCCAGCAGCCAAGATGTCTCGCTCGCGGGAGTTTGGGCCGGGGAGCTGTTTTTT. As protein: CASSQDVSLAGVWAGELFF.

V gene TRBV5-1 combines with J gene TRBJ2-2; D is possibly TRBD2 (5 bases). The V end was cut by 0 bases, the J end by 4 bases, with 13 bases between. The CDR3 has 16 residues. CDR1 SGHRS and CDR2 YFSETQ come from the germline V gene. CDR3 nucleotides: TGCGCCAGCAGCTTGGTATCGGGAATTGGCACCGGGGAGCTGTTTTTT. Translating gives CASSLVSGIGTGELFF.

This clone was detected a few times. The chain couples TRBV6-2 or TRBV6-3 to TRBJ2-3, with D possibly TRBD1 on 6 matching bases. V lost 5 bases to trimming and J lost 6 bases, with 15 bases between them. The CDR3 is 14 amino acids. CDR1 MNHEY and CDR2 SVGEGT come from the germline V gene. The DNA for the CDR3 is TGTGCCAGCAGTAGAAGACAGGTTGCGGATACGCAGTATTTT. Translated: CASSRRQVADTQYF.

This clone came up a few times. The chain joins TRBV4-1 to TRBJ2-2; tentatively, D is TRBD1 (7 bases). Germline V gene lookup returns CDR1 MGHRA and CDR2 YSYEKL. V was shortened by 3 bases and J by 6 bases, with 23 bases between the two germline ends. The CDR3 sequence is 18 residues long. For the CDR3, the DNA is TGCGCCAGCAGCCACGCGAGGGGGGCTTCAAGGGGGCCCGGGGAGCTGTTTTTT. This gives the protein CASSHARGASRGPGELFF.

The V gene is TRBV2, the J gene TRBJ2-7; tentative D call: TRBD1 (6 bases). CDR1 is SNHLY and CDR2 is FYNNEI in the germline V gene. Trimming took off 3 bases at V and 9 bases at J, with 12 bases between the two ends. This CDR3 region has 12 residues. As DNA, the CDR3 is TGTGCCAGCAGTGACCACAGGGAAACGCAGTACTTC. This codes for CASSDHRETQYF.

CDR3 DNA: TGTGCCAGCAGCGTAGGGCCGAAAAAGAATCAGCCCCAGCATTTT. Amino acid sequence: CASSVGPKKNQPQHF. V usage is TRBV9 and J usage is TRBJ1-5, with D unresolved. CDR3 length: 15 residues. V shed 0 bases and J shed 4 bases, with 11 bases lying between them. CDR1 and CDR2 from the germline V gene are SGDLS and YYNGEE. Variable domain in full (rest from reference TRBV9 and TRBJ1-5): DSGVTQTPKHLITATGQRVTLRCSPRSGDLSVYWYQQSLDQGLQFLIQYYNGEERAKGNILERFSAQQFPDLHSELNLSSLELGDSALYFCASSVGPKKNQPQHFGDGTRLSIL.